The 19 T cell receptor beta chains presented below share a single source sample, sequenced in a study of Graves' ophthalmopathy and Graves' hyperthyroidism. The authors amplified TCR beta CDR3 regions, and they did so from RNA transcripts for repertoire sequencing. The library came from an HTBI-primed first-round RT-PCR and a second-round multiplex PCR. TCRdb re-derived calls from the multiplex PCR reads in MiXCR, one entry per CDR3 protein. This sample has some 380,000 distinct CDR3 sequences; about 16% occur once, and the top ten carry about 7%. The sequenced material came from peripheral blood. The origin of the receptors is a young woman with stable Graves' hyperthyroidism.

The V call is TRBV12-3 or TRBV12-4, the J call TRBJ1-6; unclear D gene. Trimming removed 0 bases from V and 9 bases from J, with 9 bases in between. The CDR3 is 14 amino acids. The CDR3 DNA follows: TGTGCCAGCAGTTTAGCGTTAGGCAGTTCACCCCTCCACTTT. This translates into CASSLALGSSPLHF.

In this sample, this clonotype turned up many times. The genes are TRBV27 and TRBJ1-5; D not resolved. CDR1 and CDR2 (germline): MNHEY, SMNVEV (reference sequence). V lost 5 bases and J lost 7, with 15 bases in between. The CDR3 is 14 residues long. The CDR3 nucleotides read TGTGCCAGCAGTCGGATTCCTTTTTGGCAGCCCCAGCATTTT. As protein: CASSRIPFWQPQHF.

The genes are TRBV12-3 or TRBV12-4 and TRBJ1-2; unclear D gene. This CDR3 is 13 amino acids long. V lost 5 bases and J lost 7, with 14 bases in between. The CDR3 protein is CASSPLQAGGYTF. The CDR3 DNA sequence: TGTGCCAGCAGTCCTCTTCAAGCAGGTGGCTACACCTTC.

This clonotype was counted ten times or more. The chain couples TRBV2 to TRBJ2-2; maybe TRBD1 (5 bases). V was cut by 7 bases and J by 1 base, with 10 bases left in between. From germline, CDR1 is SNHLY and CDR2 FYNNEI. The CDR3 spans 14 residues. CDR3 nucleotide sequence: TGTGCCAGCAACCTGGACATGAACACCGGGGAGCTGTTTTTT. It specifies CASNLDMNTGELFF.

The CDR3 DNA sequence: TGTGCCAGCAAACAGCTATTTAGCGGGGATTGGTATGAGCAGTTCTTC. As protein: CASKQLFSGDWYEQFF. The genes are TRBV27 and TRBJ2-1; TRBD2 matches 8 bases. The J segment lost 8 bases and the V segment lost 7 bases, leaving 16 bases of the junction unmatched. This CDR3 comprises 16 residues. Germline V gene lookup returns CDR1 MNHEY and CDR2 SMNVEV (reference sequence).

This clonotype was picked up many times. V and J are TRBV3-1 and TRBJ2-5, with D possibly TRBD2 on 7 matching bases. Looked up from germline, CDR1 is LGHDT and CDR2 is YNNKEL (reference sequence). The CDR3 is made up of 17 amino acids. Trimming cost V 0 bases and J 4 bases, with 18 bases left between them. CDR3 sequence reads: CASSQDRRGPGGETQYF. CDR3 coding DNA: TGTGCCAGCAGCCAAGATAGGCGGGGGCCCGGCGGAGAGACCCAGTACTTC.

This clonotype was seen many times. This sequence joins TRBV7-6 and TRBJ1-2; 8 bases line up with TRBD1. Germline V gene lookup returns CDR1 SGHVS and CDR2 FNYEAQ. This CDR3 contains 13 residues. With 5 bases clipped from V and 8 bases from J, the junction kept 7 bases outside the gene matches. Written as DNA, the CDR3 is TGTGCCAGCAGCCCTCGACAGGGGCACGGCTACACCTTC. Residues: CASSPRQGHGYTF.

This rearrangement joins TRBV4-1 to TRBJ1-5, with 8 positions matching TRBD1. V gave up 1 base and J gave up 4 bases; unmatched junction bases: 3. Germline V CDR1 and CDR2: MGHRA, YSYEKL. The CDR3 is made up of 15 amino acids. DNA of the CDR3: TGCGCCAGCAGCCAAGTTCAGGGGGCGAATCAGCCCCAGCATTTT. It specifies CASSQVQGANQPQHF.

This clonotype was counted at least ten times. The V gene is TRBV27, the J gene TRBJ1-2; D uncertain. V was trimmed by 1 base and J by 5 bases, leaving 11 bases between them. The length of the CDR3 is 14 residues. Germline CDR1 and CDR2: MNHEY and SMNVEV (reference sequence). The CDR3: CASSLFGQQYGYTF. As DNA, the CDR3 is TGTGCCAGCAGTTTATTTGGTCAGCAGTATGGCTACACCTTC.

This clonotype was counted at least ten times. The chain recombines TRBV11-1 with TRBJ2-7, with TRBD1 matching over 8 bases. CDR1 and CDR2 (germline): SGHAT, FQDESV (reference sequence). V shed 4 bases and J 5 bases; nucleotides not matched to a gene: 13. The CDR3 runs 16 residues. The CDR3 DNA reads as TGTGCCAGCAGCTCGGGAGTGGGACAGGTCGAGGACGAGCAGTACTTC. Its protein product is CASSSGVGQVEDEQYF.

This clonotype was counted only a few times. The gene calls are TRBV20-1 and TRBJ1-6; D gene uncertain. The CDR3 runs 8 residues. Germline lookup yields CDR1 DFQATT and CDR2 SNEGSKA (reference sequence). V lost 4 bases to trimming and J lost 15 bases, with 4 bases between them. This CDR3 reads CSAKLLHF. The CDR3 DNA reads as TGCAGTGCTAAACTCCTCCACTTT.

This clonotype occurred a few times. The J gene is TRBJ2-7, the V gene TRBV28; 12 bases map to TRBD1. In germline, CDR1 is MDHEN, CDR2 SYDVKM. V trimming: 7 bases; J trimming: 2 bases; junction bases outside the gene matches: 6. The CDR3 is made up of 15 amino acids. The chain's CDR3 is CASTPGTGGAYEQYF. The CDR3 bases are TGTGCCAGCACCCCCGGGACAGGGGGCGCCTACGAGCAGTACTTC.

This clonotype appeared many times. This chain joins TRBV5-1 and TRBJ1-1; 9 positions match TRBD1. Per the germline V gene, CDR1 is SGHRS and CDR2 is YFSETQ. V lost 0 bases, J lost 4 bases, and 16 bases stayed unmatched. CDR3 length: 19 amino acids. The CDR3 loop reads CASSLAGGRTGVIFTEAFF. DNA for the CDR3: TGCGCCAGCAGCTTGGCGGGGGGAAGGACAGGGGTGATATTCACTGAAGCTTTCTTT.

This clonotype was seen many times. The chain carries TRBV12-3 or TRBV12-4 and TRBJ2-5; the match to TRBD2 covers 9 bases. CDR3 length: 14 amino acids. The V gene end was trimmed by 2 bases and the J gene end by 3 bases; junction bases not matched to a gene: 1. The CDR3 nucleotides read TGTGCCAGCAGTTTAATAGCGGGGGAAGAGACCCAGTACTTC. Protein sequence: CASSLIAGEETQYF.

In this sample, this clonotype turned up many times. The V and J genes are TRBV6-5 and TRBJ1-1; maybe TRBD1 (5 bases). V dropped 8 bases and J dropped 4 bases, with 17 bases sitting between them. The germline V gene has CDR1 MNHEY and CDR2 SVGAGI. This CDR3 is 14 amino acids long. Written as DNA, the CDR3 is TGTGCCAGCGAGTCCGACCGGAGGGGCACTGAAGCTTTCTTT. Translated: CASESDRRGTEAFF.

The rearrangement joins TRBV9 to TRBJ2-7; maybe TRBD2 (6 bases). The CDR3 runs 13 residues. The V and J ends lost 4 bases and 3 bases respectively, with 11 bases between them. Germline values: CDR1 SGDLS, CDR2 YYNGEE. CDR3 in amino acids: CASSRGGDYEQYV. CDR3 DNA sequence: TGTGCCAGCAGCCGTGGAGGGGACTACGAGCAGTACGTC.

There are many counts of this clonotype. J is TRBJ2-2 and V is TRBV6-5; D uncertain. CDR3 size: 13 residues. Germline-derived CDR1 and CDR2 are MNHEY and SVGAGI. V lost 1 base to trimming and J lost 4 bases, with 4 bases between them. The DNA for the CDR3 is TGTGCCAGCAGTTACTTTGTCACCGGGGAGCTGTTTTTT. Translation gives CASSYFVTGELFF.

About this clonotype itself: A junction end diverges from the germline sequence, so it may reflect a read error. The rearrangement joins TRBV7-9 to TRBJ1-1; D is undetermined. Germline V gene lookup returns CDR1 SEHNR and CDR2 FQNEAQ (reference sequence). The CDR3 sequence is 12 residues long. CDR3 DNA: TGTGCCAGCAGCGGACTGAACACTGAAGCTTGCTTT. This encodes CASSGLNTEACF.

CDR3 coding DNA: TGTGCCAGCCGGGATAGCGGGAACACCGGGGAGCTGTTTTTT. This encodes CASRDSGNTGELFF. The chain carries TRBV6-1 and TRBJ2-2; D is possibly TRBD2 (6 bases). Looked up from germline, CDR1 is MNHNS and CDR2 is SASEGT. V lost 8 bases, J lost 1 base, and 11 bases lay in between. The CDR3 runs 14 residues.